This paragraph covers one T cell receptor beta chain sequence. The target antigen is unknown. This sample is drawn from a study of CD8 T cells in Susac syndrome. General study results and limits: The study admitted that it had a relatively small number of individuals in its TCR sequencing and HLA analysis.

Controls were age- and sex-matched healthy donors. In contrast to the negatively isolated CD8+ and CD4+ T cells, TEMRA cells were FACS-enriched. The authors reverse transcribed roughly 0.5 to 1 ug RNA with random hexamers. An immunoSEQ multiplex PCR generated amplified TCR beta CDR3 products spanning 54 Vbeta and 13 Jbeta. TCRdb passed the immunoSEQ multiplex PCR reads through MiXCR, listing each CDR3 protein once. The data hold 95,000 to 150,000 distinct CDR3 sequences, with about 95% observed a single time. V was trimmed by 0 bases and J by 15 bases, leaving 12 bases between them. CDR1 and CDR2 (germline): SGHAT, FQNNGV. This CDR3 is built from 12 residues.

This clonotype was sampled from a human donor in good health. The specimen was CD4+ T cells from PBMCs. This chain uses TRBV11-2 with TRBJ2-1; D perhaps matches TRBD2 (6 bases). CDR3 loop: CASSLEPGEGFF. The CDR3 coding sequence is TGTGCCAGCAGCTTAGAACCGGGAGAGGGGTTCTTC.